Listed below are T cell receptor beta chains from one sample, sequenced in a study of blood T cell repertoires in COVID-19. Sequencing used immunoSEQ multiplex PCR; TCRdb keeps in-frame clones, though not all of them. The profile shows some 200,000 clones, approximately 85% of them singletons. Sample: peripheral blood. These receptors were obtained from a woman aged 80 or over with acute or convalescent COVID-19. The CDR3 runs from the conserved cysteine through the conserved F or W. Each record gives: V gene, clone size, J gene, D gene, CDR3 DNA, CDR3 protein. D genes are given only for firm matches. Clone size appears in some rows only: once, few, many, or a class for an expanded clone.

V gene: TRBV5-4
clone size: -
J gene: TRBJ1-2
D gene: TRBD1
CDR3 DNA: TGTGCCAGCAGCTTAGAGGGACAGGCTACGAGTGGCTACACCTTC
CDR3 protein: CASSLEGQATSGYTF

V gene: TRBV19
clone size: -
J gene: TRBJ1-6
D gene: TRBD1
CDR3 DNA: TGTGCCAGTAGTCCCGACAGGGCAGAGGATTCACCCCTCCACTTT
CDR3 protein: CASSPDRAEDSPLHF

V gene: TRBV5-1
clone size: -
J gene: TRBJ2-2
D gene: -
CDR3 DNA: TGCGCCAGCAGCCCCTGGGGGCGGGACACCGGGGAGCTGTTTTTT
CDR3 protein: CASSPWGRDTGELFF

V gene: TRBV29-1
clone size: few
J gene: TRBJ2-1
D gene: -
CDR3 DNA: TGCAGCGTTGAAGAGGGAGCGGCCAATGAGCAGTTCTTC
CDR3 protein: CSVEEGAANEQFF

V gene: TRBV7-2
clone size: -
J gene: TRBJ2-5
D gene: TRBD2
CDR3 DNA: TGTGCCAGCAGCTTAGCGGGCAGGGAGGGGGAGACCCAGTACTTC
CDR3 protein: CASSLAGREGETQYF

V gene: TRBV5-6
clone size: -
J gene: TRBJ2-1
D gene: -
CDR3 DNA: TGTGCCAGCACCTTTACCCAGAATGAGCAGTTCTTC
CDR3 protein: CASTFTQNEQFF

V gene: TRBV3-1/TRBV3-2
clone size: -
J gene: TRBJ1-3
D gene: -
CDR3 DNA: TGTGCCAGCAGCCCTACTCCTAGCTCTGGAAACACCATATATTTT
CDR3 protein: CASSPTPSSGNTIYF

V gene: TRBV4-1
clone size: -
J gene: TRBJ1-1
D gene: -
CDR3 DNA: TGCGCCAGCAGCCAACGCGGGGCGATGGAAGCTTTCTTT
CDR3 protein: CASSQRGAMEAFF

V gene: TRBV19
clone size: -
J gene: TRBJ2-3
D gene: -
CDR3 DNA: TGTGCCAGTAACCAGGGAGGGGGGGCAGATACGCAGTATTTT
CDR3 protein: CASNQGGGADTQYF

V gene: TRBV19
clone size: once
J gene: TRBJ1-4
D gene: TRBD1
CDR3 DNA: TGTGCCAGTAATCAGGGACAGGGTAACGAAAAACTGTTTTTT
CDR3 protein: CASNQGQGNEKLFF

V gene: TRBV9
clone size: once
J gene: TRBJ2-3
D gene: TRBD1
CDR3 DNA: TGTGCCAGCAGCGAGCGACAGGGGGCCGCAGATACGCAGTATTTT
CDR3 protein: CASSERQGAADTQYF

V gene: TRBV6-5
clone size: -
J gene: TRBJ2-1
D gene: TRBD2
CDR3 DNA: TGTGCCAGCAGCGGACTAGCGGGAGCCAATGAGCAGTTCTTC
CDR3 protein: CASSGLAGANEQFF

V gene: TRBV10-2
clone size: -
J gene: TRBJ1-5
D gene: -
CDR3 DNA: TGCGCCAGCAGTGATATCGAGGAGGGGATTCAGCCCCAGCATTTT
CDR3 protein: CASSDIEEGIQPQHF

V gene: TRBV24-1
clone size: few
J gene: TRBJ1-2
D gene: TRBD1
CDR3 DNA: TGTGCCACCAGTGATCGACAGGGCGGAAATGGCTACACCTTC
CDR3 protein: CATSDRQGGNGYTF

V gene: TRBV24-1
clone size: -
J gene: TRBJ1-2
D gene: TRBD1
CDR3 DNA: TGTGCCACCAGTGGGGGACAGGGGGAGAGCTATGGCTACACCTTC
CDR3 protein: CATSGGQGESYGYTF

V gene: TRBV28
clone size: once
J gene: TRBJ2-1
D gene: TRBD2
CDR3 DNA: TGTGCCAGCGGCCCAGCGGGAGTCGTCTACAATGAGCAGTTCTTC
CDR3 protein: CASGPAGVVYNEQFF

V gene: TRBV30
clone size: -
J gene: TRBJ1-2
D gene: TRBD1
CDR3 DNA: TGTGCCTGGAGTGTAACGAGGGGGCGCGTTGTAGGGTATGGCTACACCTTC
CDR3 protein: CAWSVTRGRVVGYGYTF

V gene: TRBV20-1
clone size: many
J gene: TRBJ1-2
D gene: -
CDR3 DNA: TGCAGTGCTAGTCCGGGGAACTATGGCTACACCTTC
CDR3 protein: CSASPGNYGYTF

V gene: TRBV5-6
clone size: -
J gene: TRBJ2-2
D gene: TRBD2
CDR3 DNA: TGTGCCAGCAGCACCCCGGGAGGCGGAGCTTGGGCCGGGGAGCTGTTTTTT
CDR3 protein: CASSTPGGGAWAGELFF

V gene: TRBV24-1
clone size: -
J gene: TRBJ1-2
D gene: -
CDR3 DNA: TGTGCCACCAGTGAGCCAGGGTACTATGGCTACACCTTC
CDR3 protein: CATSEPGYYGYTF

V gene: TRBV25-1
clone size: once
J gene: TRBJ2-7
D gene: TRBD1
CDR3 DNA: TGTGCCAGCAGTCCTAGACAGGGGTCTTTCTACGAGCAGTACTTC
CDR3 protein: CASSPRQGSFYEQYF

V gene: TRBV7-9
clone size: few
J gene: TRBJ2-1
D gene: TRBD1
CDR3 DNA: TGTGCCAGCAGCTTACGTCGCAACAGGGGGAGTATTGAGCAGTTCTTC
CDR3 protein: CASSLRRNRGSIEQFF

V gene: TRBV2
clone size: once
J gene: TRBJ2-2
D gene: TRBD1
CDR3 DNA: TGTGCCACCAAAGAGGGGACAGGTTTAGGGGGGGAGCTGTTTTTT
CDR3 protein: CATKEGTGLGGELFF

V gene: TRBV6-5
clone size: -
J gene: TRBJ1-1
D gene: -
CDR3 DNA: TGTGCCAGCAGTTCGGGACACTCGAACACTGAAGCTTTCTTT
CDR3 protein: CASSSGHSNTEAFF

V gene: TRBV7-3
clone size: -
J gene: TRBJ1-1
D gene: -
CDR3 DNA: TGTGCCAGCAGCTTTAGTGGGAACACTGAAGCTTTCTTT
CDR3 protein: CASSFSGNTEAFF

V gene: TRBV21-1
clone size: -
J gene: TRBJ2-4
D gene: -
CDR3 DNA: TGTGCCAGCAGTTCAAAGGTACAGTCCAAAAACATTCAGTACTTC
CDR3 protein: CASSSKVQSKNIQYF

V gene: TRBV7-7
clone size: -
J gene: TRBJ2-1
D gene: TRBD2
CDR3 DNA: TGTGCCAGCAGCAGGACTAGCGGGAGGGGGGATGAGCAGTTCTTC
CDR3 protein: CASSRTSGRGDEQFF

V gene: TRBV27
clone size: -
J gene: TRBJ1-2
D gene: -
CDR3 DNA: TGTGCCAGCCGGGGTGGCTACACCTTC
CDR3 protein: CASRGGYTF

V gene: TRBV5-1
clone size: -
J gene: TRBJ2-5
D gene: TRBD1
CDR3 DNA: TGCGCCAGCAGCGGATCACAGGGGACCAAGGAGACCCAGTACTTC
CDR3 protein: CASSGSQGTKETQYF

V gene: TRBV11-2
clone size: once
J gene: TRBJ2-5
D gene: TRBD1
CDR3 DNA: TGTGCCAGCAGCTCCTGGACAGGGGGAGAGACCCAGTACTTC
CDR3 protein: CASSSWTGGETQYF

V gene: TRBV10-3
clone size: -
J gene: TRBJ2-2
D gene: -
CDR3 DNA: TGTGCCATCAGTGAGGCGGTAGCGGCGAACACCGGGGAGCTGTTTTTT
CDR3 protein: CAISEAVAANTGELFF

V gene: TRBV7-7
clone size: -
J gene: TRBJ2-7
D gene: TRBD2
CDR3 DNA: TGTGCCAGCAGCGCGCTAGCGGGAGGGGACTACGAGCAGTACTTC
CDR3 protein: CASSALAGGDYEQYF

V gene: TRBV11-2
clone size: -
J gene: TRBJ2-6
D gene: TRBD1
CDR3 DNA: TGTGCCAGCAGCACCAGCTGGACAGGAAAAGCTGGGGCCAACGTCCTGACTTTC
CDR3 protein: CASSTSWTGKAGANVLTF

V gene: TRBV10-3
clone size: -
J gene: TRBJ2-1
D gene: TRBD2
CDR3 DNA: TGTGCCATCAGTACCGGGACTAGCAAGACCAATGAGCAGTTCTTC
CDR3 protein: CAISTGTSKTNEQFF

V gene: TRBV2
clone size: -
J gene: TRBJ2-5
D gene: -
CDR3 DNA: TGTGCCAGCAACCGGGTCTCGGGGAGGGAGACCCAGTACTTC
CDR3 protein: CASNRVSGRETQYF

V gene: TRBV6-2/TRBV6-3
clone size: -
J gene: TRBJ2-7
D gene: TRBD1
CDR3 DNA: TGTGCCAGCAGTTTCAGGGGGGAGCAGTACTTC
CDR3 protein: CASSFRGEQYF

V gene: TRBV30
clone size: -
J gene: TRBJ2-7
D gene: TRBD1
CDR3 DNA: TGTGCCTGGAGTGACGGGACAGGGGGCAACGAGCAGTACTTC
CDR3 protein: CAWSDGTGGNEQYF

V gene: TRBV4-1
clone size: -
J gene: TRBJ2-7
D gene: -
CDR3 DNA: TGCGCCAGCAGCCGAAGTGTGGGCCCCTACGAGCAGTACTTC
CDR3 protein: CASSRSVGPYEQYF

V gene: TRBV6-2/TRBV6-3
clone size: -
J gene: TRBJ1-2
D gene: -
CDR3 DNA: TGTGCCAGCAGTGCCCTCGACGGGTGGGGCTACACCTTC
CDR3 protein: CASSALDGWGYTF

V gene: TRBV5-5
clone size: -
J gene: TRBJ1-3
D gene: TRBD1
CDR3 DNA: TGTGCCACGACAGGGGCTGGAAACACCATATATTTT
CDR3 protein: CATTGAGNTIYF

V gene: TRBV19
clone size: -
J gene: TRBJ1-2
D gene: -
CDR3 DNA: TGTGCCAGTAGTACGCCGGGCAGGGGAAGGGATGGCTACACCTTC
CDR3 protein: CASSTPGRGRDGYTF